These T cell receptor beta chains were read from a single sample in a study of shared clonotypes between healthy human individuals. TCRdb's table, derived via immunoSEQ multiplex PCR, lists solely in-frame clones and lacks some. The table shows 550,000 to 850,000 clones, with 72% occurring only once. The sample consisted of memory CD4+ T cells sorted from blood. These TCRs come from a woman aged 25 to 39 in good health. Both conserved end residues are part of each CDR3. A D gene is named only where the DNA matches it firmly. The size field is filled for only some rows; it gives once, few, many or a size class.

j_call v_call clone_size d_call cdr3_aa cdr3_nt
TRBJ1-3 TRBV6-5 NA NA CASSYTGSSGNTIYF TGTGCCAGCAGTTACACAGGATCCTCTGGAAACACCATATATTTT
TRBJ1-1 TRBV6-1 NA NA CASSERGENTEAFF TGTGCCAGCAGTGAACGGGGAGAGAACACTGAAGCTTTCTTT
TRBJ1-4 TRBV5-1 NA NA CASSLAGGNEKLFF TGCGCCAGCAGCTTGGCCGGGGGTAATGAAAAACTGTTTTTT
TRBJ1-1 TRBV5-6 NA NA CASSLERGTEAFF TGTGCCAGCAGCTTGGAGAGGGGCACTGAAGCTTTCTTT
TRBJ2-1 TRBV10-1 NA NA CASSDGSAGHNEQFF TGCGCCAGCAGTGACGGTTCGGCGGGGCACAATGAGCAGTTCTTC
TRBJ1-4 TRBV18 once NA CASSPRRDEKLFF TGTGCCAGCTCACCAAGGCGGGATGAAAAACTGTTTTTT
TRBJ2-5 TRBV29-1 NA NA CSVEDERAPWSQYF TGCAGCGTTGAAGATGAGCGGGCCCCGTGGTCCCAGTACTTC
TRBJ2-7 TRBV25-1 NA TRBD2 CASATSGRAPYEQYF TGTGCCAGCGCGACTAGCGGGAGGGCTCCCTACGAGCAGTACTTC
TRBJ2-1 TRBV12-5 NA TRBD2 CASGLAQGSGHYNEQFF TGTGCTAGTGGTTTGGCCCAGGGTAGCGGGCATTACAATGAGCAGTTCTTC
TRBJ2-3 TRBV4-1 NA TRBD2 CASSQDSLAGADTQYF TGCGCCAGCAGCCAAGATTCCCTAGCGGGAGCAGATACGCAGTATTTT
TRBJ2-2 TRBV5-6 NA NA CASSSPSRATGELFF TGTGCCAGCAGCTCACCGTCTAGGGCCACCGGGGAGCTGTTTTTT
TRBJ1-5 TRBV7-2 few NA CASSLVLRNQPQHF TGTGCCAGCAGCTTAGTTTTGAGAAATCAGCCCCAGCATTTT
TRBJ2-7 TRBV11-2 NA NA CASSQDRGSGYEQYF TGTGCCAGCAGCCAAGATCGAGGAAGCGGCTACGAGCAGTACTTC
TRBJ2-3 TRBV14 NA TRBD1 CASSQTPPGQVTDTQYF TGTGCCAGCAGCCAAACTCCTCCCGGACAGGTCACAGATACGCAGTATTTT
TRBJ2-1 TRBV11-2 NA TRBD2 CASSTGTSGTYNEQFF TGTGCCAGCAGCACCGGGACTAGCGGGACCTACAATGAGCAGTTCTTC
TRBJ1-4 TRBV7-9 many NA CASSQTENEKLFF TGTGCCAGCAGCCAAACAGAGAATGAAAAACTGTTTTTT
TRBJ2-7 TRBV7-9 NA NA CASSLWAGMVNEQYF TGTGCCAGCAGCTTATGGGCAGGGATGGTTAACGAGCAGTACTTC
TRBJ2-7 TRBV27 NA TRBD1 CASSYRSTGGLKQYF TGTGCCAGCAGTTACCGCTCCACAGGGGGCCTAAAGCAGTACTTC
TRBJ2-5 TRBV28 NA NA CASSPGPLRTQYF TGTGCCAGCAGTCCCGGGCCCCTTAGGACCCAGTACTTC
TRBJ2-1 TRBV5-1 few NA CASSLGRLSSYNEQFF TGCGCCAGCAGCTTGGGACGGCTTAGCTCCTACAATGAGCAGTTCTTC
TRBJ1-5 TRBV28 once TRBD1 CASSGRQGYLGSQHF TGTGCCAGCAGTGGCCGACAGGGGTATCTTGGCTCCCAGCATTTT
TRBJ2-7 TRBV27 NA TRBD1 CASTSGQGPYEQYF TGTGCCAGCACTTCCGGACAGGGTCCCTACGAGCAGTACTTC
TRBJ1-1 TRBV10-3 NA TRBD1 CAISPGQMNTEAFF TGTGCCATCAGCCCGGGACAGATGAACACTGAAGCTTTCTTT
TRBJ2-3 TRBV2 few NA CASTRLGVTDTQYF TGTGCCAGCACCCGACTGGGGGTCACAGATACGCAGTATTTT
TRBJ2-7 TRBV28 once TRBD2 CASSQTSGSGYEQYF TGTGCCAGCAGCCAGACTAGCGGGAGTGGGTACGAGCAGTACTTC
TRBJ2-3 TRBV5-1 NA TRBD1 CASSWGDRVTDTQYF TGCGCCAGCAGCTGGGGGGACAGGGTCACAGATACGCAGTATTTT
TRBJ2-1 TRBV6-1 NA TRBD1 CASNLAGGGNEQFF TGTGCCAGCAACTTGGCAGGGGGCGGGAATGAGCAGTTCTTC
TRBJ1-3 TRBV28 NA TRBD1 CASSPRTGSGNTIYF TGTGCCAGCAGTCCCCGGACAGGCTCTGGAAACACCATATATTTT
TRBJ2-7 TRBV5-5 NA NA CASSLIGAYEQYF TGTGCCAGCAGCTTAATCGGAGCCTACGAGCAGTACTTC